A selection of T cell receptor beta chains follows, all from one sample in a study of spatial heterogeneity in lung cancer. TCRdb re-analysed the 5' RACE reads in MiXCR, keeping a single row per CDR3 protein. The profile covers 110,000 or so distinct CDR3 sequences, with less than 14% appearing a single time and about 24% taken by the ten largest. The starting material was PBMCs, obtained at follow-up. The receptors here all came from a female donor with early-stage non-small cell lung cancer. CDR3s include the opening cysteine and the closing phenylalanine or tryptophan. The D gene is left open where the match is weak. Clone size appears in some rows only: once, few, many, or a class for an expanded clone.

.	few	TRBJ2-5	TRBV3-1	CASSQGAQETQYF	TGTGCCAGCAGCCAGGGGGCCCAAGAGACCCAGTACTTC
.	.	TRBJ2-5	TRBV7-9	CASSFEGQQETQYF	TGTGCCAGCAGCTTTGAGGGCCAACAAGAGACCCAGTACTTC
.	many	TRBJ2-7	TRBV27	CASSSYGAGLYEQYF	TGTGCCAGCAGTTCATACGGGGCAGGGCTCTACGAGCAGTACTTC
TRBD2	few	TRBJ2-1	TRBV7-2	CASSLNPIRSSGRNEQFF	TGTGCCAGCAGCTTAAATCCGATTAGGTCTAGCGGGAGAAATGAGCAGTTCTTC
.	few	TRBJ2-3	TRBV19	CASSITGAVGTDTQYF	TGTGCCAGTAGTATTACGGGGGCAGTCGGCACAGATACGCAGTATTTT
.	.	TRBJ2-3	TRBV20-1	CSARPVTGALNTQCF	TGCAGTGCTAGACCCGTAACGGGAGCGTTGAATACGCAGTGTTTT
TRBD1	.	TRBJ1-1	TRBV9	CASSVTGEGGAFF	TGTGCCAGCAGCGTTACAGGGGAAGGGGGAGCTTTCTTT
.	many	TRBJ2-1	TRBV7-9	CASSFGSGPYNEQFF	TGTGCCAGCAGCTTTGGTAGCGGCCCTTACAATGAGCAGTTCTTC
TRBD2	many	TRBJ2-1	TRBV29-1	CSVRSGTIFNEQFF	TGCAGCGTGCGATCCGGGACTATTTTTAATGAGCAGTTCTTC
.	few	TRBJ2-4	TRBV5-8	CASSLGLITGINIQYF	TGTGCCAGCAGCTTGGGCCTAATTACAGGGATAAACATTCAGTACTTC
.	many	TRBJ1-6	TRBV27	CASRSFLGNSPLHF	TGTGCCAGCAGGAGTTTCTTGGGAAATTCACCCCTCCACTTT